These 13 T cell receptor beta chains were all obtained from the same sample, sequenced in a study of shared clonotypes between healthy human individuals. The method was immunoSEQ multiplex PCR; TCRdb's version includes in-frame clones alone and lacks a portion of them. The table has millions of clones, more than 85% seen once. Sequencing was done on a sample of naive CD4+ T cells from PBMCs. Stated subset: CD45RA+ positively selected. The receptors here all came from a man younger than 30 in good health. Some clones in this sample may be carry-over from other donors' samples.

This clone occurred once. The V and J genes are TRBV4-1 and TRBJ2-7; D uncertain. V dropped 1 base and J dropped 6 bases, with 19 bases sitting between them. Germline CDR1 is MGHRA and CDR2 is YSYEKL. The CDR3 has 16 amino acids. CDR3 protein: CASSQGVAVGLLEQYF. The CDR3 DNA is TGCGCCAGCAGCCAAGGGGTTGCCGTAGGGCTTCTCGAGCAGTACTTC.

The chain has TRBV5-1 and TRBJ2-1, with D perhaps matching TRBD1 (5 bases). This CDR3 is 15 amino acids long. Trimming removed 1 base from V and 8 bases from J, with 16 bases in between. From germline, CDR1 is SGHRS and CDR2 YFSETQ. The CDR3 reads CASSLSGPRWDEQFF. DNA of the CDR3: TGCGCCAGCAGCTTGTCAGGGCCCCGGTGGGATGAGCAGTTCTTC.

The genes are TRBV18 and TRBJ2-1, with a tentative D call TRBD2 (5 bases). V shed 9 bases and J shed 8 bases, with 26 bases lying between them. The CDR3 covers 16 residues. Germline values: CDR1 KGHSH, CDR2 LQKENI. As DNA, the CDR3 is TGTGCCAGTTTCCGTGGGCAGGCTAGGATTAGCGATGAGCAGTTCTTC. It is translated as CASFRGQARISDEQFF.

The chain combines TRBV6-1 with TRBJ2-1; 9 bases map to TRBD2. The V segment lost 7 bases and the J segment 8 bases; nucleotides outside the gene matches: 9. The CDR3 consists of 14 residues. The germline V gene has CDR1 MNHNS and CDR2 SASEGT. The CDR3 DNA reads TGTGCCAGCACGGGCGGGAGGGCCCAGTATGAGCAGTTCTTC. Protein: CASTGGRAQYEQFF.

The J gene is TRBJ2-6, the V gene TRBV10-3; weak D call: TRBD1 (6 bases). The CDR3 is 17 residues long. Trimming left V 2 bases short and J 1 base short, with 12 bases between. Germline-derived CDR1 and CDR2 are ENHRY and SYGVKD. This chain's CDR3 is CAISEKQGRSGANVLTF. In DNA, the CDR3 is TGTGCCATCAGTGAGAAACAGGGTCGGTCTGGGGCCAACGTCCTGACTTTC.

Notes on this clone: Other DNA sequences in this specimen translate into the identical CDR3. The rearrangement joins TRBV7-2 to TRBJ2-1, with D perhaps assigned TRBD1 or TRBD2 (5 bases each). This CDR3 is 15 amino acids long. The germline gives CDR1 SGHTA, CDR2 FQGNSA. Trimming left V 2 bases short and J 4 bases short, with 12 bases between. The CDR3 region is CASSLQGTTYNEQFF. For the CDR3, the DNA is TGTGCCAGCAGCTTACAAGGGACCACATACAATGAGCAGTTCTTC.

The V call is TRBV18, the J call TRBJ2-6; D remains unclear. CDR1 is KGHSH and CDR2 is LQKENI in the germline V gene. There are 15 residues in the CDR3. The V and J ends lost 5 bases and 0 bases respectively, with 8 bases between them. CDR3 protein: CASSGMSSGANVLTF. Here the CDR3 DNA reads TGTGCCAGCTCAGGGATGAGCTCTGGGGCCAACGTCCTGACTTTC.

The gene calls are TRBV4-3 and TRBJ2-3; D is uncertain. The CDR3 has 15 residues. Trimming cost V 0 bases and J 5 bases, with 12 bases left between them. Germline CDR1 is LGHNA and CDR2 is YSLEER. The CDR3 loop is CASSQDAIGRDTQYF. CDR3 sequence (DNA): TGCGCCAGCAGCCAAGACGCTATAGGTCGAGATACGCAGTATTTT.

This chain uses TRBV2 with TRBJ1-5; the D is unclear. Between the trimmed V and J ends, which lost 3 bases and 2 bases, there was a span of 5 bases. The CDR3 has 13 amino acids. The germline CDR1 and CDR2 sequences are SNHLY and FYNNEI. The CDR3 protein is CASSDFRNQPQHF. CDR3 coding DNA: TGTGCCAGCAGTGATTTCCGCAATCAGCCCCAGCATTTT.

V gene TRBV27 combines with J gene TRBJ1-3; 9 bases agree with TRBD1. This CDR3 region has 16 residues. Germline CDR1 reads MNHEY; CDR2 reads SMNVEV (reference sequence). Trimming took 4 bases from V and 5 from J; bases not matched to a gene: 9. The CDR3: CASSSAGTGSRNTIYF. The CDR3 nucleotides are TGTGCCAGCAGTTCGGCCGGGACAGGGAGCAGAAACACCATATATTTT.

The V call is TRBV11-2, the J call TRBJ1-2, with 7 bases lining up with TRBD1. Germline V gives CDR1 SGHAT, CDR2 FQNNGV. The CDR3 runs 15 residues. V gave up 0 bases and J gave up 4 bases; unmatched junction bases: 5. The CDR3 DNA follows: TGTGCCAGCAGCTTAGACGAGCGGACAGGCTATGGCTACACCTTC. Amino acids: CASSLDERTGYGYTF.

The chain couples TRBV5-4 to TRBJ2-1, with 11 bases that match TRBD2. The trim removed 4 bases at V and 1 base at J, leaving 4 bases unmatched. This CDR3 has 16 residues. CDR1 and CDR2 from the germline V gene are SGHNT and YYREEE (reference sequence). The CDR3 sequence: CASSPASGRSYNEQFF. As DNA, the CDR3 is TGTGCCAGCAGCCCGGCTAGCGGGAGGTCCTACAATGAGCAGTTCTTC.

The rearrangement links TRBV9 to TRBJ2-7, with a tentative D call TRBD1 (6 bases). CDR3 length: 15 amino acids. The V gene's germline CDR1 is SGDLS and CDR2 YYNGEE. Trimming removed 0 bases from V and 4 bases from J, with 14 bases in between. CDR3 DNA sequence: TGTGCCAGCAGCGTAGCGACAGGAAAAGCATACGAGCAGTACTTC. As protein: CASSVATGKAYEQYF.